The following is a T cell receptor beta chain sequence with its context. Its antigen is unidentified. The sample comes from a study of identical twins. The study's findings and limits: Twin-shared out-of-frame alpha sequences were enriched for low generation probability. Fewer insertions characterized abundant cord blood beta clonotypes, whereas memory repertoires showed none. For out-of-frame beta sequences, excess twin sharing was weaker.

TCRdb re-derived calls from the 5' RACE reads in MiXCR, one entry per CDR3 protein. The table lists 1.5 million to 2 million distinct CDR3 sequences, around 29% of them singletons. The CDR3 loop spans 13 amino acids. Germline V CDR1 and CDR2: ENHRY, SYGVKD. The V segment lost 4 bases and the J segment 2 bases; nucleotides outside the gene matches: 1. Sequenced material: cord blood. The source of this sequence is a newborn girl in good health. The rearrangement links TRBV10-3 to TRBJ2-7; 8 bases align to TRBD2. CDR3 protein: CAISGSGTYEQYF. CDR3 nucleotide sequence: TGTGCCATCAGTGGTAGCGGGACCTACGAGCAGTACTTC.